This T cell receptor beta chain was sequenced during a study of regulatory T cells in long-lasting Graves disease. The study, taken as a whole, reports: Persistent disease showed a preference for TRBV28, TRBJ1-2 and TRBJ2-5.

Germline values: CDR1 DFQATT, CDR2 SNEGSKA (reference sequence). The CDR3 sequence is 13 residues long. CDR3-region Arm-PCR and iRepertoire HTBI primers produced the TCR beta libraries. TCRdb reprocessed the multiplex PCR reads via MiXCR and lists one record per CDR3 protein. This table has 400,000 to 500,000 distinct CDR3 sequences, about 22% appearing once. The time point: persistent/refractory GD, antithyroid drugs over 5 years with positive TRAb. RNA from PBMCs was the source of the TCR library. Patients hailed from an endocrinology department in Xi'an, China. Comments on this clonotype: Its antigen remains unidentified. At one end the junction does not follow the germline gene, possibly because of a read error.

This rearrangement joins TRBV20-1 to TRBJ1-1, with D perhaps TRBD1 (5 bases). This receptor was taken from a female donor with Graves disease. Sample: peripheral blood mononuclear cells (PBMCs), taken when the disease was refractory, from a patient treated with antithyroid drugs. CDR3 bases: TGCAGTGCTAGTTTCAGGGTTGGCACTGAAGCTTCCTTT. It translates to CSASFRVGTEASF.